The T cell receptor beta chain described here comes from a study of cytomegalovirus exposure and HLA in healthy donors. Worth noting for this clone: Its antigen is unknown. In the same sample, other DNA sequences code for this CDR3.

With V trimmed by 8 bases and J by 9 bases, 14 bases remained unmatched. The CDR3 is made up of 15 amino acids. Regarding the study as a whole: Sequencing likely generated an artifact that appeared as a cluster of highly shared sequence variants. Across HLA loci, a later analysis found differing TCR association rates, with DRB1 most and HLA-C fewest.

The PCR made use of 60 Vbeta and 13 Jbeta primers. Clones were sequenced by immunoSEQ multiplex PCR, and TCRdb holds only the in-frame ones, with some missing. This sample has about 100,000 clones, with 63% found just once. This TCR was sampled from a human donor in good health. The specimen was PBMCs. This chain connects TRBV23-1 to TRBJ2-3; 10 bases are a match to TRBD2. TRBV23-1 is an open reading frame whose function is uncertain. The CDR3 DNA follows: TGCGCCAGCGGGGCTAGCGGGAGAATATTGGACACGCAGTATTTT. This codes for CASGASGRILDTQYF.